Shown below are 32 T cell receptor beta chains from a single sample sequenced in a study of blood T cells in healthy people across ages (dated by TCRdb to about 2015). The protocol used for the library was 5' RACE. TCRdb lists the instrument as Illumina HiSeq 2500. The second PCR ran for about 7 to 11 cycles and used a J-beta primer mix along with a sample-barcoded 5' primer. TCRdb trimmed the raw reads at Q25, called clones with MiXCR and kept productive beta chains. Identical CDR3 protein sequences are pooled into one entry, listed with their most common genes and DNA. The sample table shows hundreds of thousands of distinct CDR3 sequences, and roughly three fifths are seen once. Of the sample, roughly 24% is held by the ten largest clones. Source material: blood. The origin of the receptors is a man aged 35 to 55 in good health.

The chain carries TRBV12-3 or TRBV12-4 and TRBJ2-1; 7 bases are a match to TRBD1. The CDR3 sequence is 12 residues long. J lost 10 bases, V lost 5 bases, and 5 bases had no gene match. CDR3 amino acids: CASSRDRVEQFF. The CDR3 coding sequence is TGTGCCAGCAGTAGAGACAGGGTGGAGCAGTTCTTC.

This clonotype was counted between two and nine times. The rearrangement links TRBV7-2 to TRBJ2-3; no clear D gene. Germline-derived CDR1 and CDR2 are SGHTA and FQGNSA. The CDR3 sequence is 15 residues long. Between the trimmed V and J ends, which lost 1 base and 2 bases, there was a span of 10 bases. The CDR3 protein is CASSLGSRNTDTQYF. CDR3 in DNA: TGTGCCAGCAGCTTAGGAAGCCGGAACACAGATACGCAGTATTTT.

The CDR3 here is CASTGQASTDTQYF. The CDR3 DNA reads as TGTGCCAGCACCGGACAGGCGTCCACAGATACGCAGTATTTT. The rearrangement uses TRBV2 and TRBJ2-3, with 7 bases aligning to TRBD1. The germline V gene has CDR1 SNHLY and CDR2 FYNNEI. With 7 bases clipped from V and 2 bases from J, the junction kept 6 bases outside the gene matches. CDR3 length: 14 residues.

The CDR3 loop reads CASSPGGLGAEAFF. As DNA, the CDR3 is TGCGCCAGCAGCCCGGGAGGTCTTGGGGCTGAAGCTTTCTTT. The J gene is TRBJ1-1, the V gene TRBV5-1; D remains unclear. Germline V gene lookup returns CDR1 SGHRS and CDR2 YFSETQ. The CDR3 extends over 14 amino acids. The V and J ends lost 4 bases and 6 bases respectively, with 16 bases between them.

The V gene is TRBV20-1, the J gene TRBJ1-1; D remains unclear. CDR1 is DFQATT, CDR2 SNEGSKA, per germline (reference sequence). CDR3 length: 10 amino acids. Deletions cut 5 bases from V and 4 bases from J, with 5 bases between. The CDR3: CSARITEAFF. In DNA, the CDR3 is TGCAGTGCTCGCATCACTGAAGCTTTCTTT.

The sample holds a few counts of this clonotype. The chain employs TRBV7-9 and TRBJ2-7, with D possibly TRBD1 on 5 matching bases. With the DNA end fitting TRBJ2-5 better, the J assignment may be wrong. Germline CDR1 and CDR2: SEHNR and FQNEAQ (reference sequence). This CDR3 contains 13 residues. The DNA for the CDR3 is TGTGCCAGCAGCTTCGCTGGGGCAGAGACCCAGTACTTC. Translating it yields CASSFAGAETQYF.

The J gene is TRBJ2-7, the V gene TRBV27; D may be TRBD1 or TRBD2 (5 bases each). The better agreement between TRBJ2-5 and the DNA end casts doubt on the J call. CDR1 MNHEY and CDR2 SMNVEV come from the germline V gene (reference sequence). The CDR3 has 13 amino acids. As DNA, the CDR3 is TGTGCCAGCAGTGTATACTGGGGGGAGACCCAGTACTTC. This encodes CASSVYWGETQYF.

The chain uses TRBV6-5 and TRBJ2-4; the match to TRBD2 covers 9 bases. The DNA end favors TRBJ2-7, so the J call may be wrong. The CDR3 length is 13 residues. Germline V gene sequence: CDR1 MNHEY, CDR2 SVGAGI. The CDR3 DNA follows: TGTGCCAGCACCTCGACTAGCGGCTACGAGCAGTACTTC. It codes for CASTSTSGYEQYF.

This clonotype occurred once. The CDR3: CAISEERETKTQYF. The CDR3 DNA is TGTGCCATCAGTGAGGAGAGGGAAACGAAGACCCAGTACTTC. The V and J genes are TRBV10-3 and TRBJ2-5; possibly TRBD2 for D (5 bases). Per the germline V gene, CDR1 is ENHRY and CDR2 is SYGVKD. V was cut by 2 bases and J by 6 bases, with 13 bases left in between. The CDR3 is 14 residues long.

This chain connects TRBV4-2 to TRBJ2-3; 10 bases fit TRBD2. J gave up 2 bases and V 3 bases, and 5 bases lay outside the gene matches. Germline V gene data show CDR1 as LGHNA and CDR2 as YNFKEQ. The CDR3 runs 16 residues. CDR3 nucleotides: TGTGCCAGCAGCCAGCTTAGCGGGGGGAACACAGATACGCAGTATTTT. This translates into CASSQLSGGNTDTQYF.

The gene calls are TRBV21-1 and TRBJ2-7; the DNA was not used to check the table's D call, TRBD1. TRBV21-1 is termed a pseudogene. The CDR3 runs to 13 residues. The CDR3 spells CSVGTGVAYEQYF. In DNA, the CDR3 is TGTTCTGTGGGGACAGGGGTTGCCTACGAGCAGTACTTC.

This clonotype was seen more than once but under ten times. This sequence joins TRBV28 and TRBJ1-5; possibly TRBD1 for D (6 bases). CDR1 and CDR2 from the germline V gene are MDHEN and SYDVKM. There are 14 residues in the CDR3. The V gene lost 3 bases and the J gene lost 9 bases, with 15 bases spanning the gap. The CDR3 region is CASSFRGAAMPQHF. CDR3 DNA: TGTGCCAGCAGTTTTCGGGGGGCGGCGATGCCCCAGCATTTT.

This clonotype was detected only a few times. The chain links TRBV4-3 to TRBJ2-5; the match to TRBD2 covers 8 bases. The CDR3 contains 14 residues. Germline CDR1 reads LGHNA; CDR2 reads YSLEER. Unmatched junction bases numbered 8, after V lost 0 bases and J lost 11 bases. The CDR3 spells CASSQETSGNEQYF. In nucleotides, the CDR3 is TGCGCCAGCAGCCAAGAAACTAGCGGCAATGAGCAGTACTTC.

The chain joins TRBV20-1 to TRBJ1-2, with a weak D call TRBD1 (5 bases). The germline V and J ends were trimmed by 6 bases and 6 bases, with 17 bases remaining between them. This CDR3 spans 13 amino acids. Germline values: CDR1 DFQATT, CDR2 SNEGSKA (reference sequence). CDR3 bases: TGCAGTGCCGCCGTCGGGACTAGAGATGGCTACACCTTC. This gives the protein CSAAVGTRDGYTF.

J is TRBJ2-3 and V is TRBV5-1; a weak D match, TRBD2 (6 bases). CDR3 length: 16 residues. Germline V gives CDR1 SGHRS, CDR2 YFSETQ. The V gene lost 4 bases and the J gene lost 0 bases, with 15 bases spanning the gap. The CDR3 DNA sequence: TGCGCCAGCAGCGCGGGGCACTCGACGAGCACAGATACGCAGTATTTT. Protein product: CASSAGHSTSTDTQYF.

This chain uses TRBV7-2 with TRBJ1-5; D is unclear. Looked up from germline, CDR1 is SGHTA and CDR2 is FQGNSA. The V end lost 0 bases, the J end lost 3 bases, and 9 bases lay between the germline ends. The CDR3 loop spans 15 amino acids. CDR3 DNA: TGTGCCAGCAGCTTAGCGAGGGCAGTCAATCAGCCCCAGCATTTT. This encodes CASSLARAVNQPQHF.

This clonotype was observed a few times. The rearrangement links TRBV14 to TRBJ2-1, with 10 bases aligning to TRBD2. Germline assignment: CDR1 SGHDN and CDR2 FVKESK. CDR3 length: 17 residues. J gave up 9 bases and V 4 bases, and 15 bases lay outside the gene matches. In DNA form, the CDR3 reads TGTGCCAGCAGCCGAAGGAGCGGGAGGGACCGTACGGGTGAGCAGTTCTTC. This encodes CASSRRSGRDRTGEQFF.

V is TRBV7-2 and J is TRBJ2-1, with 8 bases matching TRBD2. V trimming: 2 bases; J trimming: 9 bases; junction bases outside the gene matches: 9. This CDR3 is 15 amino acids long. CDR1 and CDR2 from the germline V gene are SGHTA and FQGNSA. The CDR3 here is CASSLTSGSSSEQFF. Written as DNA, the CDR3 is TGTGCCAGCAGCTTAACCAGCGGGAGTAGTAGTGAGCAGTTCTTC.

The chain couples TRBV15 to TRBJ1-4; D is undetermined. Germline-derived CDR1 and CDR2 are LNHNV and YYDKDF (reference sequence). The V end was cut by 1 base, the J end by 5 bases, with 5 bases between. This CDR3 is 13 amino acids long. CDR3 sequence reads: CATSRALNEKLFF. CDR3 coding DNA: TGTGCCACCAGCAGAGCCCTGAATGAAAAACTGTTTTTT.

There are a few counts of this clonotype. CDR3 nucleotides: TGTGCCACCAGTGGTCAAAGGGACGCACAGGGATACGGTCAGCCCCAGCATTTT. Translated: CATSGQRDAQGYGQPQHF. The V gene is TRBV24-1, the J gene TRBJ1-5, with a weak D call TRBD1 (6 bases). From germline, CDR1 is KGHDR and CDR2 SFDVKD. CDR3 size: 18 residues. The V gene lost 5 bases and the J gene lost 6 bases, with 25 bases spanning the gap.

V gene TRBV3-1 combines with J gene TRBJ2-3; a weak D match, TRBD1 (6 bases). Germline V gives CDR1 LGHDT, CDR2 YNNKEL (reference sequence). The V end was cut by 4 bases, the J end by 2 bases, with 13 bases between. This CDR3 has 15 amino acids. The CDR3: CASSRRQATTDTQYF. CDR3 sequence (DNA): TGTGCCAGCAGCCGGAGACAGGCGACCACAGATACGCAGTATTTT.

The J gene is TRBJ2-7, the V gene TRBV27; no reliable D call. Per germline, CDR1 MNHEY and CDR2 SMNVEV (reference sequence). Deletions cut 8 bases from V and 4 bases from J, with 12 bases between. The CDR3 spans 12 residues. This CDR3 reads CASAESRYEQYF. CDR3 nucleotides: TGTGCCAGCGCGGAAAGCCGGTACGAGCAGTACTTC.

The chain links TRBV6-2 or TRBV6-3 to TRBJ2-7, with 10 bases identical to TRBD1. Per the germline V gene, CDR1 is MNHEY and CDR2 is SVGEGT. CDR3 length: 19 residues. V shed 0 bases, J shed 4 bases, and the junction held 15 bases outside the gene matches. This CDR3 reads CASSYSTPGQGSSVYEQYF. In DNA form, the CDR3 reads TGTGCCAGCAGTTACTCGACCCCGGGACAGGGGTCATCAGTATACGAGCAGTACTTC.

The rearrangement uses TRBV5-1 and TRBJ1-1; TRBD1 matches 7 bases. Germline assignment: CDR1 SGHRS and CDR2 YFSETQ. The length of the CDR3 is 14 residues. After removal of 1 base from V and 7 bases from J, the junction contained 7 bases not matched to a gene. The DNA of the CDR3 is TGCGCCAGCAGCTTGTCCCAGGGGGGAGGTGAAGCTTTCTTT. Protein: CASSLSQGGGEAFF.

The rearrangement links TRBV7-3 to TRBJ2-4; D perhaps matches TRBD2 (5 bases). The CDR3 contains 19 residues. V lost 2 bases to trimming and J lost 0 bases, with 20 bases between them. Germline V gene sequence: CDR1 SGHTA, CDR2 FQGTGA. The CDR3 bases are TGTGCCAGCAGCTTATCGTCCGGGGTGTCAGACATAGCCAAAAACATTCAGTACTTC. This encodes CASSLSSGVSDIAKNIQYF.

V and J are TRBV6-1 and TRBJ1-5; D ambiguous. CDR3 length: 16 residues. Between the trimmed V and J ends, which lost 1 base and 0 bases, there was a span of 10 bases. Per the germline V gene, CDR1 is MNHNS and CDR2 is SASEGT. The CDR3 nucleotides are TGTGCCAGCAGTGAAGAAGCGGGAATTAGCAATCAGCCCCAGCATTTT. Translated, it gives CASSEEAGISNQPQHF.

The chain couples TRBV5-4 to TRBJ2-3; possibly TRBD2 for D (6 bases). CDR1 and CDR2 from the germline V gene are SGHNT and YYREEE (reference sequence). There are 17 residues in the CDR3. The V end was cut by 2 bases, the J end by 6 bases, with 22 bases between. Written as DNA, the CDR3 is TGTGCCAGCAGCTTTTCAGGGACTCTAGACACCCAGGATACGCAGTATTTT. This sequence encodes CASSFSGTLDTQDTQYF.

This clonotype occurred once. The chain couples TRBV5-1 to TRBJ2-7; the D gene could be TRBD1 or TRBD2 (5 bases each). Germline loops: CDR1 SGHRS, CDR2 YFSETQ. The CDR3 runs to 13 residues. Trimming took off 8 bases at V and 1 base at J, with 13 bases between the two ends. CDR3 nucleotide sequence: TGCGCCAGTAACCGGGACGCGTCCTACGAGCAGTACTTC. The encoded protein is CASNRDASYEQYF.

This rearrangement joins TRBV20-1 to TRBJ1-2; no reliable D call. The CDR3 runs 17 residues. The V end was cut by 2 bases, the J end by 1 base, with 20 bases between. Germline V gives CDR1 DFQATT, CDR2 SNEGSKA (reference sequence). In DNA, the CDR3 is TGCAGTGCTAGATTGAACAGAGGTTTTCGACTTAACTATGGCTACACCTTC. This sequence encodes CSARLNRGFRLNYGYTF.

J is TRBJ1-2 and V is TRBV7-9; 9 bases agree with TRBD1. Trimming at V came to 1 base and at J to 5 bases, leaving 2 bases not matched to a gene. The germline CDR1 and CDR2 sequences are SEHNR and FQNEAQ (reference sequence). The CDR3 is 14 residues long. The CDR3 bases are TGTGCCAGCAGCTTAGAACAGGGGGCATATGGCTACACCTTC. This codes for CASSLEQGAYGYTF.

V is TRBV18 and J is TRBJ1-2; D perhaps matches TRBD1 (6 bases). Germline CDR1 KGHSH, CDR2 LQKENI. V dropped 0 bases and J dropped 5 bases, with 13 bases sitting between them. This CDR3 is 15 amino acids long. The CDR3 region is CASSPPGAPTYGYTF. CDR3 in DNA: TGTGCCAGCTCACCACCGGGGGCGCCGACGTATGGCTACACCTTC.

The gene calls are TRBV20-1 and TRBJ1-5, with D perhaps TRBD1 (5 bases). Deletions cut 3 bases from V and 3 bases from J, with 12 bases between. The CDR3 totals 14 residues. Per germline, CDR1 DFQATT and CDR2 SNEGSKA (reference sequence). The CDR3 DNA reads as TGCAGTGCTAGCGGAGACAGACTCAATCAGCCCCAGCATTTT. This encodes CSASGDRLNQPQHF.